The rows below give T cell receptor beta chains drawn from one sample of a study of cytomegalovirus exposure and HLA in healthy donors. Sequencing was performed with immunoSEQ multiplex PCR; in TCRdb, only in-frame clones are kept and a portion is missing. The sample contains 110,000 or so clones, 65% to 85% of which appear only once. The sample comprised PBMCs. The receptors shown here come from a woman in her late teens or twenties in good health and CMV-seronegative. The CDR3 runs from the conserved cysteine through the conserved F or W. D genes are given only for firm matches. A clone size is listed for some rows: how often the clone was seen (once, few, many), or a class if it is expanded.

size,J,V,D,CDR3,DNA
few,TRBJ2-3,TRBV10-3,NA,CAISTSTGGDTQYF,TGTGCCATCAGTACCTCGACAGGAGGAGATACGCAGTATTTT
once,TRBJ1-1,TRBV5-5,NA,CASSLVGEGAEAFF,TGTGCCAGCAGCTTGGTAGGGGAAGGAGCTGAAGCTTTCTTT
NA,TRBJ1-1,TRBV29-1,TRBD1,CSVARTGQNTEAFF,TGCAGCGTCGCCCGGACAGGGCAGAACACTGAAGCTTTCTTT
NA,TRBJ1-6,TRBV5-4,TRBD1,CASSVGQGEYPLHF,TGTGCCAGCAGCGTCGGACAGGGGGAGTATCCCCTCCACTTT
NA,TRBJ1-2,TRBV7-8,TRBD1,CASSPQGNYGYTF,TGTGCCAGCAGCCCACAGGGGAACTATGGCTACACCTTC
few,TRBJ1-1,TRBV4-2,TRBD1,CASSQDPRTGGLEAFF,TGTGCCAGCAGCCAAGATCCCCGGACAGGGGGCCTTGAAGCTTTCTTT
NA,TRBJ1-1,TRBV14,TRBD1,CASSQGTGGLTEAFF,TGTGCCAGCAGCCAAGGGACAGGGGGACTTACTGAAGCTTTCTTT
NA,TRBJ2-2,TRBV11-2,TRBD1,CASSLGQQGLNTGELFF,TGTGCCAGCAGCTTAGGGCAACAGGGGTTAAACACCGGGGAGCTGTTTTTT
NA,TRBJ1-4,TRBV16,TRBD1,CASSHRDSPKKLFF,TGTGCCAGCAGCCACCGGGACAGCCCAAAGAAACTGTTTTTT
NA,TRBJ1-6,TRBV21-1,NA,CASSKKVTQDNSPLHF,TGTGCCAGCAGCAAAAAAGTAACCCAGGATAATTCACCCCTCCACTTT
few,TRBJ1-4,TRBV4-2,TRBD1,CASRQGAAVNEKLFF,TGTGCCAGCAGACAGGGGGCGGCTGTTAATGAAAAACTGTTTTTT
NA,TRBJ2-3,TRBV19,TRBD2,CASSTSGGPDTQYF,TGTGCCAGTTCGACTAGCGGGGGACCAGATACGCAGTATTTT
NA,TRBJ1-2,TRBV27,TRBD1,CASSTGTGIYGYTF,TGTGCCAGCAGTACCGGGACAGGGATCTATGGCTACACCTTC
NA,TRBJ2-3,TRBV4-3,NA,CASSQDRQVDTQYF,TGCGCCAGCAGCCAAGATCGGCAGGTGGATACGCAGTATTTT
NA,TRBJ1-3,TRBV5-1,NA,CASSLSPGRAGNTIYF,TGCGCCAGCAGCTTGTCCCCAGGGAGGGCTGGAAACACCATATATTTT
NA,TRBJ1-2,TRBV6-1,TRBD1,CASAPGQEEGGYTF,TGTGCCAGCGCCCCCGGACAGGAAGAGGGAGGCTACACCTTC
NA,TRBJ2-1,TRBV5-8,TRBD2,CASSLETSGGNEQFF,TGTGCCAGCAGCTTGGAGACTAGCGGGGGCAATGAGCAGTTCTTC
NA,TRBJ1-1,TRBV28,NA,CASSLVLRAAFF,TGTGCCAGCAGTCTAGTTTTGAGGGCAGCTTTCTTT
NA,TRBJ1-2,TRBV28,NA,CASSPQDTYGYTF,TGTGCCAGCAGTCCCCAGGACACCTATGGCTACACCTTC
NA,TRBJ1-5,TRBV2,NA,CASSESRTYNQPQHF,TGTGCCAGCAGTGAAAGCAGGACATACAATCAGCCCCAGCATTTT
NA,TRBJ1-5,TRBV7-9,TRBD1,CASSADRARGPQHF,TGTGCCAGCAGCGCCGACAGGGCCAGGGGACCCCAGCATTTT
NA,TRBJ2-2,TRBV19,NA,CASSMGHSNTGELFF,TGTGCCAGTAGTATGGGGCACAGCAACACCGGGGAGCTGTTTTTT
NA,TRBJ1-1,TRBV9,NA,CASSVGDSGTEAFF,TGTGCCAGCAGCGTAGGGGACTCGGGGACTGAAGCTTTCTTT
NA,TRBJ1-1,TRBV5-4,TRBD1,CASSSPTGEKAFF,TGTGCCAGCAGCTCCCCCACAGGGGAGAAAGCTTTCTTT
NA,TRBJ2-1,TRBV27,TRBD2,CASSAGLAGNEQFF,TGTGCCAGCAGTGCGGGACTAGCAGGCAATGAGCAGTTCTTC
NA,TRBJ1-1,TRBV28,NA,CASSLMRHEAFF,TGTGCCAGCAGTTTAATGAGGCACGAAGCTTTCTTT
NA,TRBJ2-3,TRBV19,NA,CASSIGTVSTDTQYF,TGTGCCAGTAGTATCGGGACTGTTAGCACAGATACGCAGTATTTT
NA,TRBJ2-7,TRBV9,NA,CASSGGQGDYSYEQYF,TGTGCCAGCAGCGGGGGGCAGGGCGACTACTCCTACGAGCAGTACTTC
once,TRBJ2-7,TRBV5-4,TRBD2,CASSLRTSGEQYF,TGTGCCAGCAGCTTAAGGACTAGCGGCGAGCAGTACTTC
NA,TRBJ2-3,TRBV9,TRBD2,CASSVGASGQTDTQYF,TGTGCCAGCAGCGTAGGGGCTAGCGGGCAAACAGATACGCAGTATTTT
few,TRBJ1-1,TRBV6-5,NA,CATSTGANTEAFF,TGTGCCACCTCGACAGGAGCGAACACTGAAGCTTTCTTT
NA,TRBJ2-2,TRBV4-1,NA,CASAQRDSYTGELFF,TGCGCCAGCGCCCAAAGAGACAGTTACACCGGGGAGCTGTTTTTT
NA,TRBJ2-1,TRBV6-5,TRBD2,CAEATSGAYNEQFF,TGTGCCGAAGCAACTAGCGGGGCTTACAATGAGCAGTTCTTC
NA,TRBJ2-5,TRBV7-2,NA,CASSRDTSLETQYF,TGTGCCAGCAGCAGGGACACCTCCTTAGAGACCCAGTACTTC
NA,TRBJ2-1,TRBV15,TRBD2,CATSFAGVLNEQFF,TGTGCCACCAGCTTTGCGGGAGTACTCAATGAGCAGTTCTTC
NA,TRBJ1-3,TRBV7-9,TRBD1,CASSLPGTGYSGNTIYF,TGTGCCAGCAGCCTGCCCGGGACAGGGTATTCAGGAAACACCATATATTTT
NA,TRBJ1-1,TRBV5-4,NA,CASSSGPGLDPAGMNTEAFF,TGTGCCAGCAGCTCCGGGCCGGGACTGGACCCTGCCGGAATGAACACTGAAGCTTTCTTT
NA,TRBJ1-1,TRBV15,TRBD1,CATSRGDRDTEAFF,TGTGCCACCAGCAGAGGAGACAGGGACACTGAAGCTTTCTTT
NA,TRBJ1-4,TRBV14,NA,CASSQAEPNLGKLFF,TGTGCCAGCAGCCAAGCCGAACCGAATCTCGGAAAACTGTTTTTT
NA,TRBJ2-3,TRBV6-5,NA,CASSYVKSGSTDTQYF,TGTGCCAGCAGTTACGTGAAGTCAGGGTCCACAGATACGCAGTATTTT
many,TRBJ2-3,TRBV9,NA,CASSVAGSVADTQYF,TGTGCCAGCAGCGTAGCGGGTAGCGTGGCAGATACGCAGTATTTT
NA,TRBJ1-1,TRBV19,NA,CASSITRGTNTEAFF,TGTGCCAGTAGTATCACCCGCGGGACGAACACTGAAGCTTTCTTT
NA,TRBJ1-4,TRBV13,NA,CASSQIRQKGRREKLFF,TGTGCCAGCAGCCAGATACGACAGAAGGGGCGCCGGGAAAAACTGTTTTTT
NA,TRBJ1-2,TRBV4-1,NA,CASSQDPYNYGYTF,TGCGCCAGCAGCCAAGACCCGTATAACTATGGCTACACCTTC
NA,TRBJ2-3,TRBV9,NA,CASSVVTDRLDTQYF,TGTGCCAGCAGCGTAGTGACGGACAGATTAGATACGCAGTATTTT
once,TRBJ1-2,TRBV21-1,NA,CAAAPNYGYTF,TGTGCCGCGGCGCCTAACTATGGCTACACCTTC
once,TRBJ1-1,TRBV11-2,NA,CASSFTTGMNTEAFF,TGTGCCAGCAGCTTTACGACAGGCATGAACACTGAAGCTTTCTTT
NA,TRBJ2-2,TRBV19,NA,CASTLQSNTGELFF,TGTGCCAGTACTCTGCAGTCCAACACCGGGGAGCTGTTTTTT
few,TRBJ2-5,TRBV19,TRBD2,CATTKTSGGQETQYF,TGTGCCACCACGAAGACTAGCGGGGGTCAAGAGACCCAGTACTTC
NA,TRBJ2-1,TRBV29-1,NA,CSVAKPLSYNEQFF,TGCAGCGTTGCAAAACCACTCTCCTACAATGAGCAGTTCTTC
NA,TRBJ2-2,TRBV15,TRBD2,CATSRYGGRRNTGELFF,TGTGCCACCAGCAGATACGGGGGGAGACGGAACACCGGGGAGCTGTTTTTT
NA,TRBJ1-1,TRBV5-1,NA,CASSPGVNTEAFF,TGCGCCAGCAGTCCAGGGGTGAACACTGAAGCTTTCTTT
NA,TRBJ1-2,TRBV19,NA,CASSISFGASHGYTF,TGTGCCAGTAGTATCAGTTTTGGGGCTTCGCATGGCTACACCTTC